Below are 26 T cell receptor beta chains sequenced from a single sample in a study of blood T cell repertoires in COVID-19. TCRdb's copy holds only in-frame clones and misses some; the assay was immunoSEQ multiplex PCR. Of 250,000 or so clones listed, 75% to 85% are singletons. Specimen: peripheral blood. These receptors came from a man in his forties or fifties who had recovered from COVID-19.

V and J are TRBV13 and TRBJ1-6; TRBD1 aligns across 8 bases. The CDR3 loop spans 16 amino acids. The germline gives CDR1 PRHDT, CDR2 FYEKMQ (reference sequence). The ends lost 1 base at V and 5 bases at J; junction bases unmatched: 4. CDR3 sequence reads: CASSLVSTGDNSPLHF. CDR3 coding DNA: TGTGCCAGCAGCTTAGTCTCGACAGGGGATAATTCACCCCTCCACTTT. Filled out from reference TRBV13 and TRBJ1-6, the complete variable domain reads AAGVIQSPRHLIKEKRETATLKCYPIPRHDTVYWYQQGPGQDPQFLISFYEKMQSDKGSIPDRFSAQQFSDYHSELNMSSLELGDSALYFCASSLVSTGDNSPLHFGNGTRLTVT.

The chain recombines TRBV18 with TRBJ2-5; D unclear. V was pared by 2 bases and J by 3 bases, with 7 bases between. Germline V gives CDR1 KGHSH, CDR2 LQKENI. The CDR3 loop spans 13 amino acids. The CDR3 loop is CASSPTAEETQYF. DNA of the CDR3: TGTGCCAGCTCACCAACGGCGGAAGAGACCCAGTACTTC.

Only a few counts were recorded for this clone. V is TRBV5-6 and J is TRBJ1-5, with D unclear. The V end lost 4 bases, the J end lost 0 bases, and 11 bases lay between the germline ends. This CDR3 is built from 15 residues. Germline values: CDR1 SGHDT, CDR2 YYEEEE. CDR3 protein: CASSPGFYSNQPQHF. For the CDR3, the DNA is TGTGCCAGCAGCCCGGGGTTCTATAGCAATCAGCCCCAGCATTTT.

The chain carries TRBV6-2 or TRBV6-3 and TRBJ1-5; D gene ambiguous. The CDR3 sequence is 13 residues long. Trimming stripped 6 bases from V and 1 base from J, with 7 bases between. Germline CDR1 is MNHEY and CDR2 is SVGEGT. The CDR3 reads CASSATSNQPQHF. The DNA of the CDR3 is TGTGCCAGCAGCGCTACGAGCAATCAGCCCCAGCATTTT.

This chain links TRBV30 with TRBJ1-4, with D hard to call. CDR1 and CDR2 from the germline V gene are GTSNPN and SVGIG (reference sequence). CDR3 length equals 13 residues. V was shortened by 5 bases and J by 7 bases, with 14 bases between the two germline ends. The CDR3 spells CAWATGLGEKLFF. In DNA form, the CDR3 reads TGTGCCTGGGCAACGGGTTTGGGTGAAAAACTGTTTTTT.

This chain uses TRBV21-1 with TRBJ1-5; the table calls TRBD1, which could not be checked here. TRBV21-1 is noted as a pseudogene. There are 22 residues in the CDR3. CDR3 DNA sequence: TGTGCCAGCAGCAAAGTAATGGGGATACAGGGGGCTAGGTGTCCAAGCAATCAGCCCCAGCATTTT. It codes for CASSKVMGIQGARCPSNQPQHF.

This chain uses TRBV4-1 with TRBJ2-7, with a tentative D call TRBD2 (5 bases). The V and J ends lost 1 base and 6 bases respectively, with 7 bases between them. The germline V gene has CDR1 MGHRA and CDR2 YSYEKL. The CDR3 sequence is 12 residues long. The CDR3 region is CASSQGGGEQYF. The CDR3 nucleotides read TGCGCCAGCAGCCAAGGAGGAGGCGAGCAGTACTTC.

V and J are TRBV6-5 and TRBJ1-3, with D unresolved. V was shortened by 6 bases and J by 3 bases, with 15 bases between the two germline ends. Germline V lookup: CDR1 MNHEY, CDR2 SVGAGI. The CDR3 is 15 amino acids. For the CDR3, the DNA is TGTGCCAGCAGGGCTAGTCTCGCTGATGGAAACACCATATATTTT. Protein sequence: CASRASLADGNTIYF.

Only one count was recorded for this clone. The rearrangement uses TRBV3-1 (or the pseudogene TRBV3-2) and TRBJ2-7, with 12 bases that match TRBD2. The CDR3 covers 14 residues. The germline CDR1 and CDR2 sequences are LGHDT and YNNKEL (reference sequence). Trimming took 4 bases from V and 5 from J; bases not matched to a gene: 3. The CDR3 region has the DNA TGTGCCAGCAGCCTATGGACTAGCGGGAACGAGCAGTACTTC. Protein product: CASSLWTSGNEQYF.

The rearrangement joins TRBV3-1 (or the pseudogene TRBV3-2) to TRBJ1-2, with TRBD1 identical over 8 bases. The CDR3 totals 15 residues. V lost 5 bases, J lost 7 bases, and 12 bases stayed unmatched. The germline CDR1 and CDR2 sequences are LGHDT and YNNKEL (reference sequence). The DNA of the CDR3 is TGTGCCAGCAGCATTTACAGGGGGTTGTATAGTGGCTACACCTTC. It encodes CASSIYRGLYSGYTF.

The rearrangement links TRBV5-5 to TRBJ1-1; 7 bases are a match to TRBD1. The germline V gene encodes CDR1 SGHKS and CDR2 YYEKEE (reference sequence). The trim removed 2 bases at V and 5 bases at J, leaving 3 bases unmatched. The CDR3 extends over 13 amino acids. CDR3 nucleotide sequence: TGTGCCAGCAGCTTCTCACAGGGGACTGAAGCTTTCTTT. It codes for CASSFSQGTEAFF.

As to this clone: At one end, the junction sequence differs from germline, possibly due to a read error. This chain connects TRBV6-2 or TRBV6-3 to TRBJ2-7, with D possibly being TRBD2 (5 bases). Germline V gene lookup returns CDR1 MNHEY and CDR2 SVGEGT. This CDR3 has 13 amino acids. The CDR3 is CASSYLDSNEQYF. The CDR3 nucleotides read TGTGCCAGCAGTTATTTGGACTCCAACGAGCAGTACTTC.

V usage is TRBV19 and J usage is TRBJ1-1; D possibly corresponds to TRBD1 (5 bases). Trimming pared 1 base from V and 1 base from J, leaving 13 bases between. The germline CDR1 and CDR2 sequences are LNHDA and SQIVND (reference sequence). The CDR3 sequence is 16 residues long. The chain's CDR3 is CASSIAQGLGNTEAFF. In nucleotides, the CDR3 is TGTGCCAGTAGTATAGCTCAGGGCCTTGGGAACACTGAAGCTTTCTTT.

This CDR3 reads CASSLAVGRTGNTIYF. The CDR3 DNA is TGTGCCAGCAGCTTAGCAGTCGGGAGAACTGGAAACACCATATATTTT. The V gene is TRBV7-2, the J gene TRBJ1-3; D unclear. Germline CDR1 SGHTA, CDR2 FQGNSA. V lost 0 bases and J 2 bases, leaving 11 bases between the germline ends. The CDR3 length is 16 residues. Combining the CDR3 with reference TRBV7-2 and TRBJ1-3 gives the whole variable domain GAGVSQSPSNKVTEKGKDVELRCDPISGHTALYWYRQSLGQGLEFLIYFQGNSAPDKSGLPSDRFSAERTGGSVSTLTIQRTQQEDSAVYLCASSLAVGRTGNTIYFGEGSWLTVV.

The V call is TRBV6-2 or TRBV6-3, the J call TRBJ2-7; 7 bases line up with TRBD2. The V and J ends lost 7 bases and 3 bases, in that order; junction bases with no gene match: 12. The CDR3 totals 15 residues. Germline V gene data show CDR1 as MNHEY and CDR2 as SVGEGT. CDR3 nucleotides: TGTGCCAGCAACCCGGGGGGAATGTCGATCTACGAGCAGTACTTC. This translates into CASNPGGMSIYEQYF.

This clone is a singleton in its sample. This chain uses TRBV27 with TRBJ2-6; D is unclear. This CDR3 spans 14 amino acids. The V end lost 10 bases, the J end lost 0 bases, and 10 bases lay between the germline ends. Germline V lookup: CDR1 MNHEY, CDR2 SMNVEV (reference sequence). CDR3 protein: CANTISSGANVLTF. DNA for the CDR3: TGTGCCAATACTATAAGCTCTGGGGCCAACGTCCTGACTTTC.

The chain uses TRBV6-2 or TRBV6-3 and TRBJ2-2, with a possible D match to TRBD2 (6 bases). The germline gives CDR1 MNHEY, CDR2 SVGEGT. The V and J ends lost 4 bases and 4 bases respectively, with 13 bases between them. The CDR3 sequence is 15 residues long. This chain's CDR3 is CASSLRLVGTGELFF. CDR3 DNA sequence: TGTGCCAGCAGTTTGAGACTAGTAGGCACCGGGGAGCTGTTTTTT.

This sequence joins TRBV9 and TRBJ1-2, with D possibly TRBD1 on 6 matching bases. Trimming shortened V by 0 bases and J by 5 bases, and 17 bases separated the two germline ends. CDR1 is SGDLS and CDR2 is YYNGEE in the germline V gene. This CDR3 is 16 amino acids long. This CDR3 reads CASSVEGDRKAYGYTF. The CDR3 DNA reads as TGTGCCAGCAGCGTAGAGGGGGATCGGAAGGCTTATGGCTACACCTTC.

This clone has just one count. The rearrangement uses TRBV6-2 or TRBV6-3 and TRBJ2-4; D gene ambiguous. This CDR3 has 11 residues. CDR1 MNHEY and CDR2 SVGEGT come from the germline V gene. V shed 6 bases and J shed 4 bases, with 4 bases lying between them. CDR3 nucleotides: TGTGCCAGCAGCCTAAAAAACATTCAGTACTTC. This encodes CASSLKNIQYF.

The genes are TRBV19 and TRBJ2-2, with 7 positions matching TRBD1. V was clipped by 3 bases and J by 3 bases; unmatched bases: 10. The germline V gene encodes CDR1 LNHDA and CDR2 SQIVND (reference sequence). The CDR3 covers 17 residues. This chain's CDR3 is CASSIPADREDTGELFF. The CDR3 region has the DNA TGTGCCAGTAGTATCCCGGCCGACAGGGAAGACACCGGGGAGCTGTTTTTT.

This CDR3 reads CASSFATGGETQYF. In DNA form, the CDR3 reads TGTGCCAGCAGCTTTGCGACAGGGGGAGAGACCCAGTACTTC. The chain uses TRBV7-2 and TRBJ2-5, with 9 bases aligning to TRBD1. Germline V gives CDR1 SGHTA, CDR2 FQGNSA. There are 14 residues in the CDR3. The trim removed 3 bases at V and 4 bases at J, leaving 3 bases unmatched.

This CDR3 reads CASGQDRGYTEAFF. Here the CDR3 DNA reads TGTGCCAGCGGCCAGGACAGGGGCTACACTGAAGCTTTCTTT. The chain employs TRBV2 and TRBJ1-1, with 9 positions matching TRBD1. CDR1 and CDR2 from the germline V gene are SNHLY and FYNNEI. The junction had 7 bases not matched to a gene; V was cut back by 8 bases and J by 3 bases. This CDR3 is 14 amino acids long.

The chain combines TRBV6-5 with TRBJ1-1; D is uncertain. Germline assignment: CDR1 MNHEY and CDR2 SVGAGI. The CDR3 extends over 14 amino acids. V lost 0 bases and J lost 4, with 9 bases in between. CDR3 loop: CASSYSGSGTEAFF. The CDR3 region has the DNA TGTGCCAGCAGTTACTCGGGCAGCGGCACTGAAGCTTTCTTT.

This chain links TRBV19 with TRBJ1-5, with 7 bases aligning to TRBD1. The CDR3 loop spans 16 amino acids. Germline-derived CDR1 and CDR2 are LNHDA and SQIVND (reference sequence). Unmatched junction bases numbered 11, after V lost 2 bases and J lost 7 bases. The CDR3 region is CASSIQHDRAEQPQHF. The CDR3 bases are TGTGCCAGTAGTATACAGCACGACAGGGCGGAGCAGCCCCAGCATTTT.

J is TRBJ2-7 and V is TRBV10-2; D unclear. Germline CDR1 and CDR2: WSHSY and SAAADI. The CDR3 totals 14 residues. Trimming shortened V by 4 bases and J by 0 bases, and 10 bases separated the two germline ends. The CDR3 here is CASSGGQSSYEQYF. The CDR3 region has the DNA TGCGCCAGCAGTGGAGGCCAGAGCTCCTACGAGCAGTACTTC.

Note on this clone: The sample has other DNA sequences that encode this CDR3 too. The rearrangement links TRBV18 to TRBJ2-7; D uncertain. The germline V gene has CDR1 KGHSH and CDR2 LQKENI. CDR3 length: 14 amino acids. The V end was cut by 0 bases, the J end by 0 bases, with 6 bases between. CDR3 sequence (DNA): TGTGCCAGCTCACCACCTTCAGTCTCCTACGAGCAGTACTTC. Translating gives CASSPPSVSYEQYF.